These 5 T cell receptor beta chains were all obtained from the same sample, sequenced in a study of blood T cell repertoires in COVID-19. Profiling relied on immunoSEQ multiplex PCR, and the TCRdb table lists in-frame clones only, not all of them. Of 220,000 or so clones listed, 80% to 90% are singletons. The sample taken for sequencing was PBMCs or T cells enriched from blood (not recorded which). Receptors were obtained from a man over 45 who had been exposed to COVID-19.

This chain joins TRBV5-1 and TRBJ1-1, with 7 bases lining up with TRBD1. Germline V gene data show CDR1 as SGHRS and CDR2 as YFSETQ. V lost 0 bases to trimming and J lost 0 bases; unmatched junction nucleotides: 5. The CDR3 extends over 16 amino acids. CDR3 nucleotide sequence: TGCGCCAGCAGCTTGGAGCAGGGGGGAGTGAACACTGAAGCTTTCTTT. This sequence encodes CASSLEQGGVNTEAFF.

The chain combines TRBV2 with TRBJ1-5, with D unresolved. The CDR3 has 14 amino acids. Germline loops: CDR1 SNHLY, CDR2 FYNNEI. The V end was cut by 2 bases, the J end by 0 bases, with 5 bases between. DNA for the CDR3: TGTGCCAGCAGTGAAACCTATAGCAATCAGCCCCAGCATTTT. This encodes CASSETYSNQPQHF.

The V and J genes are TRBV5-4 and TRBJ2-5; TRBD1 aligns across 8 bases. Per germline, CDR1 SGHNT and CDR2 YYREEE (reference sequence). V lost 5 bases, J lost 5 bases, and 11 bases stayed unmatched. The CDR3 is made up of 15 amino acids. The CDR3 region is CASRLLPGGAETQYF. The CDR3 DNA sequence: TGTGCCAGCAGGTTGTTGCCAGGGGGCGCGGAGACCCAGTACTTC.

This chain links TRBV3-1 (or the pseudogene TRBV3-2) with TRBJ2-1; D might be TRBD2 (6 bases). Germline loops: CDR1 LGHDT, CDR2 YNNKEL (reference sequence). Trimming took 3 bases from V and 6 from J, leaving 18 bases between them. This CDR3 comprises 16 residues. DNA for the CDR3: TGTGCCAGCAGCCAGCCACTAGGGGACTTCCTCAATGAGCAGTTCTTC. Amino acid sequence: CASSQPLGDFLNEQFF.

The rearrangement joins TRBV24-1 to TRBJ1-1, with 9 nucleotides matching TRBD1. CDR3 size: 15 residues. Germline CDR1 KGHDR, CDR2 SFDVKD. Unmatched junction bases numbered 2, after V lost 3 bases and J lost 1 base. The CDR3 bases are TGTGCCACCAGTGATCACAGGGGGCAGAACACTGAAGCTTTCTTT. This gives the protein CATSDHRGQNTEAFF.